Presented here are 13 T cell receptor beta chains from one specimen sequenced in a study of T cells in Graves' hyperthyroidism and ophthalmopathy. TCR beta CDR3 regions were amplified from RNA transcripts. In the first-round RT-PCR of the TCR CDR3, the HTBI primer set was used. TCRdb ran MiXCR on the multiplex PCR reads and lists one entry per CDR3 protein. The repertoire consists of approximately 100,000 distinct CDR3 sequences, with 35% to 45% occurring once and the leading ten covering roughly 10%. The sequenced sample was peripheral blood or thyroid tissue (not recorded which). All receptors derive from a woman in her 30s with Graves' hyperthyroidism.

This clonotype has at least ten counts. The CDR3 nucleotides are TGTGCCAGCAGCTTTGGCAGCCCATCAGATACGCAGTATTTT. Residues: CASSFGSPSDTQYF. The gene calls are TRBV5-6 and TRBJ2-3; D remains ambiguous. The CDR3 length is 14 residues. V shed 2 bases and J shed 4 bases, with 11 bases lying between them. Germline CDR1 and CDR2: SGHDT and YYEEEE.

Ten or more counts support this clonotype. The chain carries TRBV7-9 and TRBJ1-5; unclear D gene. The CDR3 consists of 13 residues. Germline V gene lookup returns CDR1 SEHNR and CDR2 FQNEAQ (reference sequence). V was trimmed by 7 bases and J by 7 bases, leaving 14 bases between them. CDR3 nucleotides: TGTGCCAGCAACAGCGGGGTAGGACAGCCCCAGCATTTT. This translates into CASNSGVGQPQHF.

In its sample, this clonotype was seen many times. The V gene is TRBV12-3 or TRBV12-4, the J gene TRBJ1-6, with 12 bases identical to TRBD1. There are 17 residues in the CDR3. J was trimmed by 8 bases and V by 2 bases; bases with no gene match: 7. In nucleotides, the CDR3 is TGTGCCAGCAGTTTAACCGGGACAGGGGGCGGGGATTCACCCCTCCACTTT. Amino acids: CASSLTGTGGGDSPLHF.

The chain joins TRBV5-1 to TRBJ2-1, with a weak D call TRBD1 (5 bases). The V and J ends lost 0 bases and 6 bases respectively, with 10 bases between them. This CDR3 has 14 amino acids. CDR1 is SGHRS and CDR2 is YFSETQ in the germline V gene. The CDR3 spells CASSLGPGFNEQFF. The CDR3 region has the DNA TGCGCCAGCAGCTTGGGGCCAGGGTTCAATGAGCAGTTCTTC.

The J gene is TRBJ2-1, the V gene TRBV7-8; TRBD2 aligns across 9 bases. Germline-derived CDR1 and CDR2 are SGHVS and FQNEAQ. V was clipped by 3 bases and J by 8 bases; unmatched bases: 8. The CDR3 runs to 15 residues. CDR3 residues: CASSFNRGRAHEQFF. The CDR3, as DNA: TGTGCCAGCAGCTTTAATCGCGGGAGGGCCCATGAGCAGTTCTTC.

This clonotype was detected many times. The chain uses TRBV5-1 and TRBJ1-4; D may be TRBD1 (6 bases). The CDR3 spans 16 residues. V was trimmed by 4 bases and J by 7 bases, leaving 20 bases between them. The germline gives CDR1 SGHRS, CDR2 YFSETQ. The CDR3 nucleotides are TGCGCCAGCAGCCTCGGGGCGGGGGGCGCAAGTGAAAAACTGTTTTTT. Amino acid sequence: CASSLGAGGASEKLFF. Full variable domain (rest looked up from reference TRBV5-1 and TRBJ1-4): KAGVTQTPRYLIKTRGQQVTLSCSPISGHRSVSWYQQTPGQGLQFLFEYFSETQRNKGNFPGRFSGRQFSNSRSEMNVSTLELGDSALYLCASSLGAGGASEKLFFGSGTQLSVL.

At least ten counts were recorded for this clonotype. CDR3 in amino acids: CASRSGLAAPTDTQYF. CDR3 nucleotide sequence: TGTGCCAGCAGATCCGGACTAGCTGCTCCCACAGATACGCAGTATTTT. The rearrangement joins TRBV12-3 or TRBV12-4 to TRBJ2-3, with TRBD2 matching over 8 bases. J was trimmed by 2 bases and V by 6 bases; bases with no gene match: 10. CDR3 length: 16 amino acids.

This clonotype showed up many times. The V and J genes are TRBV7-8 and TRBJ1-2; possible D gene TRBD1, 5 bases. In germline, CDR1 is SGHVS, CDR2 FQNEAQ. The germline V and J ends were trimmed by 1 base and 5 bases, with 17 bases remaining between them. This CDR3 contains 16 residues. This chain's CDR3 is CASSLGQSILRYGYTF. The CDR3 nucleotides read TGTGCCAGCAGCTTAGGACAGAGTATCCTTCGGTATGGCTACACCTTC.

This clonotype was counted many times. The chain uses TRBV28 and TRBJ1-2; D uncertain. Germline V gene sequence: CDR1 MDHEN, CDR2 SYDVKM. V lost 5 bases and J lost 12, with 16 bases in between. This CDR3 is built from 12 residues. The CDR3: CASSPFSPPHTF. The CDR3 DNA follows: TGTGCCAGCAGTCCCTTTTCTCCACCTCACACCTTC.

The sample holds one count of this clonotype. The CDR3 DNA reads TGTGCCCAGAGAGCAGGGGGCCTGCAGCCCCAGCATTTT. This codes for CAQRAGGLQPQHF. This chain connects TRBV2 to TRBJ1-5, with 8 bases fitting TRBD1. CDR3 length equals 13 residues. V was pared by 11 bases and J by 7 bases, with 10 bases of the junction left unmatched. The germline CDR1 and CDR2 sequences are SNHLY and FYNNEI.

A word on this clonotype: A single base separates this from a much larger clone, so it may be a read error. V and J are TRBV10-3 and TRBJ2-7; 9 bases match TRBD1. The J segment lost 4 bases and the V segment lost 5 bases, leaving 6 bases of the junction unmatched. CDR1 and CDR2 (germline): ENHRY, SYGVKD. There are 14 residues in the CDR3. CDR3: CAISSGTGFYEQYF. In DNA, the CDR3 is TGTGCCATCAGTTCCGGGACAGGGTTTTACGAGCAGTACTTC.

The chain carries TRBV7-8 and TRBJ2-7; a weak D match, TRBD1 (5 bases). Germline CDR1 is SGHVS and CDR2 is FQNEAQ. V was pared by 5 bases and J by 4 bases, with 18 bases between. The CDR3 loop spans 15 amino acids. The CDR3 protein is CASSPINRPYYEQYF. CDR3 sequence (DNA): TGTGCCAGCAGCCCCATCAACAGGCCATATTACGAGCAGTACTTC.

This chain joins TRBV10-3 and TRBJ1-2; D is unresolved. CDR3 length: 11 residues. V was clipped by 8 bases and J by 8 bases, with 12 bases between them. Germline CDR1 ENHRY, CDR2 SYGVKD. CDR3 nucleotides: TGTGCCATCTTGACCGTGGGGGGCTACACCTTC. The encoded protein is CAILTVGGYTF.